This entry concerns a single T cell receptor beta chain. The antigen is undetermined. This sample was taken from a study of somatic mutations in cytotoxic T cells in rheumatoid arthritis. Study context: Blood (roughly 33 ml EDTA) from each patient was taken right after diagnosis, before any treatment. Nearly 100% purity was obtained when some V beta antibody-stained T-cell populations were flow-sorted; these included V beta1+ cells sequenced for TCRB.

Libraries were prepared by immunoSEQ multiplex PCR; TCRdb keeps only in-frame clonotypes and omits some of them. The top ten clones hold around 67% of a sample with thousands of clones, under 90% of them seen once. Study observations and caveats: The study found no significant difference in CD8+ T-cell clonality between rheumatoid arthritis patients and age-matched healthy controls.

The germline V gene has CDR1 SGHTA and CDR2 FQGNSA. The CDR3 is made up of 14 amino acids. V was shortened by 4 bases and J by 6 bases, with 14 bases between the two germline ends. The origin of this receptor is a man aged 40-55 years with rheumatoid arthritis. Sequenced material: CD8+ T cells sorted from blood. This chain connects TRBV7-2 to TRBJ2-3; D is possibly TRBD2 (6 bases). The DNA for the CDR3 is TGTGCCAGCAGCTCGCCGGGACTCTCCGATACGCAGTATTTT. Translating gives CASSSPGLSDTQYF.